Below are 11 T cell receptor beta chains sequenced from a single sample in a study of shared clonotypes between healthy human individuals. Produced via immunoSEQ multiplex PCR; TCRdb's table is partial and in-frame only. This sample has about 500,000 clones, with roughly 80% found just once. The source material was PBMCs. The receptors were sampled from a woman in her thirties or forties in good health. Some clones in this sample may be carry-over from other donors' samples.

The chain joins TRBV7-9 to TRBJ2-1; 7 positions agree with TRBD2. Germline CDR1 reads SEHNR; CDR2 reads FQNEAQ (reference sequence). The trim removed 2 bases at V and 0 bases at J, leaving 1 base unmatched. The length of the CDR3 is 15 residues. The CDR3 coding sequence is TGTGCCAGCAGCTTATCGGGAGGCTCCTACAATGAGCAGTTCTTC. This translates into CASSLSGGSYNEQFF.

Worth noting for this clone: One end of the junction fails to match germline, which may point to a read error. This same CDR3 is encoded by further DNA sequences in the sample. CDR3: CASSYSIVSYGYTF. DNA of the CDR3: TGTGCCAGTAGTTACTCTATAGTCTCCTATGGCTACACCTTC. This sequence joins TRBV6-5 and TRBJ1-2, with D hard to call. CDR1 is MNHEY, CDR2 SVGAGI, per germline. The CDR3 covers 14 residues.

The rearrangement uses TRBV18 and TRBJ2-7, with 7 nucleotides matching TRBD2. There are 17 residues in the CDR3. The V segment lost 6 bases and the J segment 3 bases; nucleotides outside the gene matches: 17. Germline V gives CDR1 KGHSH, CDR2 LQKENI. In DNA form, the CDR3 reads TGTGCCAGCTCCGGCGGCGGGAGTACTCCCTCTCTCTACGAGCAGTACTTC. Its translation is CASSGGGSTPSLYEQYF.

The J gene is TRBJ1-1, the V gene TRBV5-1; D is ambiguous. V lost 1 base and J 1 base, leaving 8 bases between the germline ends. The germline CDR1 and CDR2 sequences are SGHRS and YFSETQ. This CDR3 has 14 residues. CDR3: CASSLNSPNTEAFF. The CDR3 DNA is TGCGCCAGCAGCTTGAACAGCCCGAACACTGAAGCTTTCTTT.

This chain connects TRBV28 to TRBJ1-3, with unresolved D. The CDR3 sequence is 14 residues long. Germline CDR1 MDHEN, CDR2 SYDVKM. V gave up 3 bases and J gave up 0 bases, with 6 bases separating them. The CDR3 is CASSFASSGNTIYF. The CDR3 DNA reads as TGTGCCAGCAGTTTTGCATCCTCTGGAAACACCATATATTTT. The full variable domain, rest sourced from reference TRBV28 and TRBJ1-3, is DVKVTQSSRYLVKRTGEKVFLECVQDMDHENMFWYRQDPGLGLRLIYFSYDVKMKEKGDIPEGYSVSREKKERFSLILESASTNQTSMYLCASSFASSGNTIYFGEGSWLTVV.

The chain recombines TRBV7-2 with TRBJ2-7; a weak D match, TRBD1 (5 bases). Per germline, CDR1 SGHTA and CDR2 FQGNSA. The ends were cut back, 3 bases at V and 7 bases at J, with 13 bases in the middle. This CDR3 spans 13 amino acids. CDR3 DNA: TGTGCCAGCAGCTTTGCAGGGTTAGGGGAGCAGTACTTC. This encodes CASSFAGLGEQYF.

The chain recombines TRBV19 with TRBJ1-1; TRBD1 is a possible D gene (5 bases). The germline V gene has CDR1 LNHDA and CDR2 SQIVND (reference sequence). This CDR3 has 15 residues. Trimming removed 4 bases at V and 1 base at J, with 13 bases between. In nucleotides, the CDR3 is TGTGCCAGTAGTACCTACGGGACGGAGAACACTGAAGCTTTCTTT. Residues: CASSTYGTENTEAFF.

The CDR3, as DNA: TGTGCCAGCTCACTCGACAGGTACAATCAGCCCCAGCATTTT. Amino acid sequence: CASSLDRYNQPQHF. The rearrangement joins TRBV18 to TRBJ1-5; the D gene is possibly TRBD1 (6 bases). From germline, CDR1 is KGHSH and CDR2 LQKENI. V lost 4 bases, J lost 3 bases, and 10 bases lay in between. This CDR3 has 14 residues.

V and J are TRBV7-3 and TRBJ2-5; D not certain. The germline gives CDR1 SGHTA, CDR2 FQGTGA. V lost 6 bases, J lost 5 bases, and 13 bases lay in between. This CDR3 spans 13 amino acids. The CDR3 loop reads CASSTISQETQYF. The CDR3 DNA reads as TGTGCCAGCAGTACTATTAGTCAGGAGACCCAGTACTTC.

This chain links TRBV27 with TRBJ1-5; 7 nucleotides align to TRBD1. J was trimmed by 6 bases and V by 8 bases; bases with no gene match: 7. The CDR3 totals 13 residues. Germline CDR1 reads MNHEY; CDR2 reads SMNVEV (reference sequence). The CDR3 bases are TGTGCCAGCGCCCACACAGGGGTTCAGCCCCAGCATTTT. It encodes CASAHTGVQPQHF.

V and J are TRBV7-9 and TRBJ2-7; D tentatively reads TRBD1 or TRBD2 (5 bases each). V was pared by 2 bases and J by 4 bases, with 18 bases between. CDR1 is SEHNR and CDR2 is FQNEAQ in the germline V gene (reference sequence). The CDR3 runs 16 residues. CDR3 residues: CASSLSLGQGAYEQYF. The CDR3 region has the DNA TGTGCCAGCAGCTTATCCCTGGGGCAGGGAGCTTACGAGCAGTACTTC. The whole variable domain, filled in from reference TRBV7-9 and TRBJ2-7, reads DTGVSQNPRHKITKRGQNVTFRCDPISEHNRLYWYRQTLGQGPEFLTYFQNEAQLEKSRLLSDRFSAERPKGSFSTLEIQRTEQGDSAMYLCASSLSLGQGAYEQYFGPGTRLTVT.